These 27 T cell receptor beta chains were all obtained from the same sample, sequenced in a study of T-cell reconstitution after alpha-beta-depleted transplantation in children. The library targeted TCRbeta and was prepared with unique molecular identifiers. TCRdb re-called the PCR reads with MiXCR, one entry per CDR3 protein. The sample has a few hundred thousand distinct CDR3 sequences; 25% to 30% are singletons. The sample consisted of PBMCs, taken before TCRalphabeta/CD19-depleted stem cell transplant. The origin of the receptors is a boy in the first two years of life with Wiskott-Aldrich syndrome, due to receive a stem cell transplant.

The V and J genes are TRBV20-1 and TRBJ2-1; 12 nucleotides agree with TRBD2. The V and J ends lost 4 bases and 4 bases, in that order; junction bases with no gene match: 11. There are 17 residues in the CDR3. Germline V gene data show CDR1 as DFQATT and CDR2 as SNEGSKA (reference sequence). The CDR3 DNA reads TGCAGTGCTACCGGACTAGCGGGAAGGAACGGGTACAATGAGCAGTTCTTC. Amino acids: CSATGLAGRNGYNEQFF.

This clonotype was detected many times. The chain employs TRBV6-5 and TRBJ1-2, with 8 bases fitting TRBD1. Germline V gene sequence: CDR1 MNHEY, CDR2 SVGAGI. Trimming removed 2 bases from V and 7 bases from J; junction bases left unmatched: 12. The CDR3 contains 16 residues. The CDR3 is CASSYGTGTNGAGYTF. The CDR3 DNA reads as TGTGCCAGCAGTTACGGGACAGGCACCAATGGGGCTGGCTACACCTTC.

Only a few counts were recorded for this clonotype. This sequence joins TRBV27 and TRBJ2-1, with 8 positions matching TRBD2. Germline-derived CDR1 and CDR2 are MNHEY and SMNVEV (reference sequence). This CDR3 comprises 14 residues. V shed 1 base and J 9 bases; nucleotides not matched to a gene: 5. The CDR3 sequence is CASSLFGLAGEQFF. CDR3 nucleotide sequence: TGTGCCAGCAGTTTATTTGGCCTAGCGGGTGAGCAGTTCTTC.

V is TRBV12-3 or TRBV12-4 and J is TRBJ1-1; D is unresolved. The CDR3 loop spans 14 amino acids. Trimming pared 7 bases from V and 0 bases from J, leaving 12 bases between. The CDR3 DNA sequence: TGTGCCAGCACCGAAGGCCCCTTGAACACTGAAGCTTTCTTT. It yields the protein CASTEGPLNTEAFF.

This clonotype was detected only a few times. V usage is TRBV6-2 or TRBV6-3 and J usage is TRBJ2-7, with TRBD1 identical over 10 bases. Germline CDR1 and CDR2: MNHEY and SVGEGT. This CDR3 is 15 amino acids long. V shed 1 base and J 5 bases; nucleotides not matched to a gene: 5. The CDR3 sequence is CASSYWGQGKNEQYF. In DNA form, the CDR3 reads TGTGCCAGCAGTTACTGGGGACAGGGGAAGAACGAGCAGTACTTC.

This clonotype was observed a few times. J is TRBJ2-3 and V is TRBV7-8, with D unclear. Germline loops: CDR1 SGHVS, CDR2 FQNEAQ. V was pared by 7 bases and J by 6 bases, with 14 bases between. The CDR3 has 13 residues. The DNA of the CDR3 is TGTGCCAGCACCCTTTACCCGTCGGATACGCAGTATTTT. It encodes CASTLYPSDTQYF.

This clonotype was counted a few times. CDR3 protein: CASSSLAGGSSSYNEQFF. The CDR3 DNA reads as TGCGCCAGCAGCTCACTAGCGGGAGGGAGCAGCTCCTACAATGAGCAGTTCTTC. The rearrangement uses TRBV5-1 and TRBJ2-1; 13 nucleotides line up with TRBD2. CDR1 and CDR2 from the germline V gene are SGHRS and YFSETQ. The CDR3 is 18 residues long. V was pared by 3 bases and J by 0 bases, with 6 bases of the junction left unmatched.

CDR3 bases: TGTGCCAGCAGCCCTACTGACACAGATACGCAGTATTTT. Translated, it gives CASSPTDTDTQYF. The V gene is TRBV3-1, the J gene TRBJ2-3, with D unclear. CDR3 length equals 13 residues. Germline V gene lookup returns CDR1 LGHDT and CDR2 YNNKEL (reference sequence). V lost 4 bases, J lost 2 bases, and 7 bases lay in between.

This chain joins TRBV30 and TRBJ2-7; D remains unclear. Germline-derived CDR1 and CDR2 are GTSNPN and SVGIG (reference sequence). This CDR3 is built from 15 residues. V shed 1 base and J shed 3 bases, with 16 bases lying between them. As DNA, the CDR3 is TGTGCCTGGAGTGAGAAGACAACTTGGGGCTACGAGCAGTACTTC. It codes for CAWSEKTTWGYEQYF.

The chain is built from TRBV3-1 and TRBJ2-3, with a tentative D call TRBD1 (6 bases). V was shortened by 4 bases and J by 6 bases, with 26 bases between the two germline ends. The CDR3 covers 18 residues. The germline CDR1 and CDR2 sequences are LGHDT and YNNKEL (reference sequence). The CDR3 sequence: CASSRLPRGTGSWDTQYF. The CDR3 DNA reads TGTGCCAGCAGCCGTCTACCTAGGGGGACGGGGTCTTGGGATACGCAGTATTTT.

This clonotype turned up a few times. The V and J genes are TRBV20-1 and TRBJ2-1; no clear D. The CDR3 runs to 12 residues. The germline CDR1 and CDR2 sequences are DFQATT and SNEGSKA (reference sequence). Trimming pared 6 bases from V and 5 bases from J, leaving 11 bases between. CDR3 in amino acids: CSAWTRNNEQFF. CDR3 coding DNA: TGCAGTGCCTGGACGCGGAACAATGAGCAGTTCTTC.

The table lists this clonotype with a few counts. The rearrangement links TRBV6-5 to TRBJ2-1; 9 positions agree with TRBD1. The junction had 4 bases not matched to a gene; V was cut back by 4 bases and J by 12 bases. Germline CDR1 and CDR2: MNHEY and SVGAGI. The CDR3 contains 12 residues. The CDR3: CASSSKDRGQFF. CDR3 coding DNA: TGTGCCAGCAGTTCAAAGGACAGGGGGCAGTTCTTC.

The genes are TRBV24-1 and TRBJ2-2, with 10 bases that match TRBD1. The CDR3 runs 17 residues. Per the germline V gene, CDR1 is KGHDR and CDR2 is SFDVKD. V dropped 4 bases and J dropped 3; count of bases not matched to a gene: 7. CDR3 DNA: TGTGCCACCAGTGAAGACAGGGGGCTTAAACACACCGGGGAGCTGTTTTTT. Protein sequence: CATSEDRGLKHTGELFF.

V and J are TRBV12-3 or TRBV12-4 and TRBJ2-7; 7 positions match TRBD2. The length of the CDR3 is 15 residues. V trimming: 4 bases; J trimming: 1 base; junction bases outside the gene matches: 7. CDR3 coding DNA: TGTGCCAGCAGTTCCCCCTGGACTAGTTCCTACGAGCAGTACTTC. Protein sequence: CASSSPWTSSYEQYF.

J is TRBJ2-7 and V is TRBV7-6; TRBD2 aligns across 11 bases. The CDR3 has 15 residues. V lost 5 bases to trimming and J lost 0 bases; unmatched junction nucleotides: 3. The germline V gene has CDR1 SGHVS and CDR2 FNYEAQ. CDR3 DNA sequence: TGTGCCAGCAGCATCACTAGCGGGAGCTCCTACGAGCAGTACTTC. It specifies CASSITSGSSYEQYF.

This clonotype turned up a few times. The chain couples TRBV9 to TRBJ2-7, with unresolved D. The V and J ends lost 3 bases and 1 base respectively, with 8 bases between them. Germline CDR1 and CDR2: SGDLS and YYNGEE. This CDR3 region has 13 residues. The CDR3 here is CASSAPTSYEQYF. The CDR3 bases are TGTGCCAGCAGCGCCCCTACTTCCTACGAGCAGTACTTC.

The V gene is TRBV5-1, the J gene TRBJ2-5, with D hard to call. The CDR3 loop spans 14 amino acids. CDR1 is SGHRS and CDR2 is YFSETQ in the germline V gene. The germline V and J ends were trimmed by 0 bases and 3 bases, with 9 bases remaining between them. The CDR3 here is CASSLGGRKETQYF. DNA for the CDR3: TGCGCCAGCAGCTTGGGAGGCAGAAAAGAGACCCAGTACTTC.

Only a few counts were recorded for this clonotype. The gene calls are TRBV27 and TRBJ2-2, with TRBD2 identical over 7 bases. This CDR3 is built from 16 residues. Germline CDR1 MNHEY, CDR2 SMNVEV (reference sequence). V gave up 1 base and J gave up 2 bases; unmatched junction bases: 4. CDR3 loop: CASSLYGTINTGELFF. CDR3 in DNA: TGTGCCAGCAGTTTATACGGGACTATTAACACCGGGGAGCTGTTTTTT.

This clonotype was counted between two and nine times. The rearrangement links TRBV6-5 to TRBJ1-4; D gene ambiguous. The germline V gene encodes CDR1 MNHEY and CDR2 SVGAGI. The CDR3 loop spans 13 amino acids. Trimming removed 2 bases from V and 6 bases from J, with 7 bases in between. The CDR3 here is CASSYPPHEKLFF. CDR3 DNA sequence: TGTGCCAGCAGTTACCCACCGCATGAAAAACTGTTTTTT.

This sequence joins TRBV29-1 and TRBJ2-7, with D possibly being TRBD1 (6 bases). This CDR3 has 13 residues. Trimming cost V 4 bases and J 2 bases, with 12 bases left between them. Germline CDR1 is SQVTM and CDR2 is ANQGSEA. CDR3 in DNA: TGCAGCGTTGGTGGGACAATAACCTACGAGCAGTACTTC. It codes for CSVGGTITYEQYF.

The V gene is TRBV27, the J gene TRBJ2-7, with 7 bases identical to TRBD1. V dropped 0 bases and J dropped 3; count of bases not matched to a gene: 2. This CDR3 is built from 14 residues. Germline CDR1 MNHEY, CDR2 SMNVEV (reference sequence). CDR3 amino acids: CASSLSAGGYEQYF. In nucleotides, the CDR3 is TGTGCCAGCAGTTTATCGGCAGGGGGCTACGAGCAGTACTTC.

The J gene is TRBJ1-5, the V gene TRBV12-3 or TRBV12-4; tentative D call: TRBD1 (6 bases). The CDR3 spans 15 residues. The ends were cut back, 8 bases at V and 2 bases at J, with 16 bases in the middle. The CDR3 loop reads CASRQVTGRNQPQHF. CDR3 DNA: TGTGCCAGCCGACAGGTAACGGGACGCAATCAGCCCCAGCATTTT.

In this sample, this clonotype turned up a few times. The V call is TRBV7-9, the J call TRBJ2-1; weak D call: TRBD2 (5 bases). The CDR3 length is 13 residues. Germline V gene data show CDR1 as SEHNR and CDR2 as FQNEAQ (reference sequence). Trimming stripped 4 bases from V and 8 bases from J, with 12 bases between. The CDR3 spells CASSSGGSYEQFF. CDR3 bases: TGTGCCAGCAGCTCTGGCGGGTCCTATGAGCAGTTCTTC.

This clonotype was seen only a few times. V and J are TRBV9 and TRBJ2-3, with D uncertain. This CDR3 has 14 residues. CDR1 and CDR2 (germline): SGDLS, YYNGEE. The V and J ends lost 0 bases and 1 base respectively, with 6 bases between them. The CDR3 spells CASSVAPGTDTQYF. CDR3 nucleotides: TGTGCCAGCAGCGTAGCCCCAGGCACAGATACGCAGTATTTT. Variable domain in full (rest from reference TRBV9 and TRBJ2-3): DSGVTQTPKHLITATGQRVTLRCSPRSGDLSVYWYQQSLDQGLQFLIQYYNGEERAKGNILERFSAQQFPDLHSELNLSSLELGDSALYFCASSVAPGTDTQYFGPGTRLTVL.

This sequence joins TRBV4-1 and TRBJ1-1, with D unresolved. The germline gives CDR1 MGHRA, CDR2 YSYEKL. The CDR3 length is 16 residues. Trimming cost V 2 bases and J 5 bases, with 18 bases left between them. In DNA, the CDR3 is TGCGCCAGCAGCCAAAGGGAACGCCTAGGAGGAACTGAAGCTTTCTTT. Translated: CASSQRERLGGTEAFF.

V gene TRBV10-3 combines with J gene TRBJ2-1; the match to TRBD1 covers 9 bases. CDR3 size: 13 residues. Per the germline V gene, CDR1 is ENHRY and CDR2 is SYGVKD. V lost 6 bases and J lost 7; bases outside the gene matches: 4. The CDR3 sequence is CAISRDRENEQFF. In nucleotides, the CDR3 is TGTGCCATCAGCCGGGACAGGGAGAATGAGCAGTTCTTC.

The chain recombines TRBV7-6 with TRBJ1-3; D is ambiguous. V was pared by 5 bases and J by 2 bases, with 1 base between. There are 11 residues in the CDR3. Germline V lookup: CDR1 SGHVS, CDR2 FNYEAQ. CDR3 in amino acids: CASSAGNTIYF. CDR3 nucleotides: TGTGCCAGCAGCGCTGGAAACACCATATATTTT.